This record looks at one TCR beta chain sequence and its context. The data derive from a study of shared clonotypes between healthy human individuals. In unsorted samples, genomic DNA was obtained using approximately 81 million PBMCs. Clones were read by immunoSEQ multiplex PCR, and TCRdb kept only the in-frame ones, dropping some. The sample includes hundreds of thousands of clones, around 78% seen only once; the top ten take around 12%. There are 16 residues in the CDR3. V gave up 2 bases and J gave up 0 bases; unmatched junction bases: 4. CDR1 and CDR2 (germline): MNHEY, SVGAGI. Sequenced sample: PBMCs. V is TRBV6-5 and J is TRBJ2-1, with 7 bases that match TRBD1. The source of this sequence is a middle-aged woman in good health. Some clones in this sample may be carry-over from other donors' samples. DNA for the CDR3: TGTGCCAGCAGTTACGCCCCAGGGGGCTCCTACAATGAGCAGTTCTTC. Its translation is CASSYAPGGSYNEQFF.